The present T cell receptor beta chain was sequenced within a study of neoadjuvant nivolumab and ipilimumab in lung cancer (dated by TCRdb to about 2020). With regard to the full study: Nivolumab was administered intravenously at 3 mg/kg on days 1, 15 and 29, and in the combination arm ipilimumab 1 mg/kg was added on day 1 only. The primary trial endpoint was the major pathologic response (MPR) rate in the intention-to-treat population in each study arm. Of the roughly 45 patients with operable NSCLC treated in the trial, roughly 23 were randomized to nivolumab monotherapy and around 20 to nivolumab plus ipilimumab. The study compared TCR repertoires in pretherapy (baseline) peripheral blood with TCR repertoires in tumors resected at surgery after neoadjuvant immune checkpoint blockade. Seven patients had matched pretherapy and resected tumor pairs analyzed, with four treated with nivolumab and three with nivolumab plus ipilimumab.

Library method: the immunoSEQ multiplex PCR assay. For the original study's pipeline: Repertoires were summarized in terms of richness and clonality, and significantly expanded and contracted clones between pre- and post-therapy samples were identified. The clones in this table, taken by TCRdb from immuneACCESS, are in-frame only. Not every clone is retained; where verified, under half of the shortfall comes from an unresolved V gene, and the cause of the rest is unknown. That table gives V, J and clone size, and the DNA gave D and trimming. This sample holds fewer than 20,000 clones; around 77% were observed only once. The ten largest clones represent 8% of the sample. General conclusions and limits of the study: Greater TCR richness and clonality were observed in resected tumors than in tumor-adjacent uninvolved lung, and increases were observed in more dual-therapy-treated tumors. From pretherapy to surgery, tumor T-cell richness and clonality went up in three of three dual-therapy tumors, versus only two of four nivolumab-treated tumors. A small number of samples underwent TCR sequencing. Richness in tumors resected after neoadjuvant therapy showed a positive correlation with pretherapy blood TCR richness (Spearman R ~ 0.82). No significant correlation was found between TCR clonality and pathologic tumor regression, and only one major-pathologic-response sample was available for the clonality analysis.

V and J are trimmed by 2 bases and 2 bases, and the gene matches miss 8 bases of the junction. CDR1 KGHSH and CDR2 LQKENI are derived from the germline V gene. From the cysteine through the phenylalanine, the CDR3 covers 16 amino acids. The retained sequence is limited to the CDR3, 48 bases, with the frame set at the first base. Comments on this clone: Which antigen it targets is not known. Base quality data are lacking; no much larger clone is found one base away.

The time point label, as the study defines it: at surgical resection after neoadjuvant nivolumab +/- ipilimumab. Samples were obtained from the phase 2 randomized NEOSTAR trial, in which neoadjuvant nivolumab or nivolumab plus ipilimumab followed by surgery was tested in operable NSCLC. The receptor comes from an adult with non-small cell lung cancer. The chain was built from TRBV18 and TRBJ2-5, and 7 junctional nucleotides match TRBD2. The sample here was tumor tissue, taken after neoadjuvant nivolumab, alone or with ipilimumab, at or shortly before surgery. CDR3 sequence: CASSPGVTGLQETQYF. The nucleotides are TGTGCCAGCTCACCAGGAGTAACGGGACTACAAGAGACCCAGTACTTC.